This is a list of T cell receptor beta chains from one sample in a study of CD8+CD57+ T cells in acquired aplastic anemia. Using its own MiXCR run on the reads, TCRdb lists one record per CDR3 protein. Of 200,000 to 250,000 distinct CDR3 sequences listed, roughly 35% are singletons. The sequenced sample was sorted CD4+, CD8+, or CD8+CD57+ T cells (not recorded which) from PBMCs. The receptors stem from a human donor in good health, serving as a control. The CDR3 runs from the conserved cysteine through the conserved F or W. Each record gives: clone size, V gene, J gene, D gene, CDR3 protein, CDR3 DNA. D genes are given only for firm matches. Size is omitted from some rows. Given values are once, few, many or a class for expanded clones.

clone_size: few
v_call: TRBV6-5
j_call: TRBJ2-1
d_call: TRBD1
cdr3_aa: CASILPTGHNNEQFF
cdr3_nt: TGTGCCAGCATTTTACCGACAGGGCACAACAATGAGCAGTTCTTC

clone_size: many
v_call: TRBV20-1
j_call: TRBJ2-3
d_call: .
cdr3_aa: CSAMQGSTDTQYF
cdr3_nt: TGCAGTGCTATGCAGGGCAGCACAGATACGCAGTATTTT

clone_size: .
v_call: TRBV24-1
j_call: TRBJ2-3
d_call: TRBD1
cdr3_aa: CATSGDRGTDTQYF
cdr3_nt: TGTGCCACCAGCGGGGACAGGGGCACAGATACGCAGTATTTT

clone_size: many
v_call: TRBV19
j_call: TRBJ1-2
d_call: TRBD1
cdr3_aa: CASGQGHYGYTF
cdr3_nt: TGTGCCTCCGGACAGGGACACTATGGCTACACCTTC

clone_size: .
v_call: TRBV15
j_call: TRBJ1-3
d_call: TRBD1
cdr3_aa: CATSSYRGASGNTIYF
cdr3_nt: TGTGCCACCAGCAGTTACAGGGGGGCTTCTGGAAACACCATATATTTT

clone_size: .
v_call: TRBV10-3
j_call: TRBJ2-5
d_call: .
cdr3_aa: CAISESEGVQETQYF
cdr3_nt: TGTGCCATCAGTGAGTCGGAGGGGGTCCAAGAGACCCAGTACTTC

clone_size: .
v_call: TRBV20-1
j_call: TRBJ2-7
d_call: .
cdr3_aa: CSAKRADYEQYF
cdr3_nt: TGCAGTGCAAAGAGGGCGGATTACGAGCAGTACTTC

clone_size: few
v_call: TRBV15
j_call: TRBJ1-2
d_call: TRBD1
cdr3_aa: CATKTGGGSGYGYTF
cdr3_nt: TGTGCCACCAAGACGGGAGGGGGCTCTGGCTATGGCTACACCTTC

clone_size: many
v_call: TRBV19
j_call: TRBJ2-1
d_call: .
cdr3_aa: CASSTGVLYNEQFF
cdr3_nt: TGTGCCAGTAGTACAGGTGTTCTGTACAATGAGCAGTTCTTC

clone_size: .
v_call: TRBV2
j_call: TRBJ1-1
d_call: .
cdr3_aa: CAGRGDLDTEAFF
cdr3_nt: TGTGCCGGTAGGGGAGACTTGGACACTGAAGCTTTCTTT